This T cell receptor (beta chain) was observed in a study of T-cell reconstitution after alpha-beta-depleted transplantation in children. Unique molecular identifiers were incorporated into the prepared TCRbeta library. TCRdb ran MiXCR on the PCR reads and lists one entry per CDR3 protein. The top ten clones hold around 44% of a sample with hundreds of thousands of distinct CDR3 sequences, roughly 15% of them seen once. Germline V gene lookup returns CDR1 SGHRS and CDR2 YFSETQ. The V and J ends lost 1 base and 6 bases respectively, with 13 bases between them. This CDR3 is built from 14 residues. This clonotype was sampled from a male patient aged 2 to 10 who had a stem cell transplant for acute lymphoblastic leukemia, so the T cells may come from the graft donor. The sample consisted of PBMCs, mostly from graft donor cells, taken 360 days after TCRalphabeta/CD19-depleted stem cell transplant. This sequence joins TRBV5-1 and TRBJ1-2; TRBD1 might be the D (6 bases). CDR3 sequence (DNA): TGCGCCAGCAGCTTGCCTCAGGGGTTCGATGGCTACACCTTC. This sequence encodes CASSLPQGFDGYTF.